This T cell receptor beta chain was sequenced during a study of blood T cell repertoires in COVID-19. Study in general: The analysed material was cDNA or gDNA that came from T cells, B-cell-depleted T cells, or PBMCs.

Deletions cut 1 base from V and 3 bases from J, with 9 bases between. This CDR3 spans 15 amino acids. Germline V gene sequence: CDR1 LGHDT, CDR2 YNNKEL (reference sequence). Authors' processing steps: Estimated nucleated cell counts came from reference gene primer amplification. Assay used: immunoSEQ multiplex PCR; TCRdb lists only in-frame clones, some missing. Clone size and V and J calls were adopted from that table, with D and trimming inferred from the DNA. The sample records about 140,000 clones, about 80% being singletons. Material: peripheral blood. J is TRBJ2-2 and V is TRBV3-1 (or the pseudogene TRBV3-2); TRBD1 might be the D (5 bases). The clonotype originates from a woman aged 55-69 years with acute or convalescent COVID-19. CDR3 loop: CASSQVSGYTGELFF. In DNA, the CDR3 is TGTGCCAGCAGCCAAGTCTCAGGGTACACCGGGGAGCTGTTTTTT.